These 9 T cell receptor beta chains were all obtained from the same sample, sequenced in a study of cytotoxic CD8 clonotypes in ibrutinib-treated CLL. Sequencing was performed with immunoSEQ multiplex PCR; in TCRdb, only in-frame clones are kept and a portion is missing. The table lists around 310,000 clones, almost 80% of them singletons, with more than 6% in the top ten. This sample comprised PBMCs, obtained before ibrutinib treatment. All receptors derive from a human donor with chronic lymphocytic leukemia.

With respect to this clone: Other DNA sequences in this specimen translate into the identical CDR3. The V call is TRBV6-5, the J call TRBJ1-1; D gene uncertain. The CDR3 consists of 14 residues. Deletions cut 1 base from V and 0 bases from J, with 6 bases between. The germline gives CDR1 MNHEY, CDR2 SVGAGI. CDR3 region: CASSYLNMNTEAFF. In nucleotides, the CDR3 is TGTGCCAGCAGTTACTTGAACATGAACACTGAAGCTTTCTTT.

The V call is TRBV7-8, the J call TRBJ2-5; D call uncertain. Trimming took off 2 bases at V and 3 bases at J, with 10 bases between the two ends. Germline V gives CDR1 SGHVS, CDR2 FQNEAQ. The CDR3 spans 14 residues. In nucleotides, the CDR3 is TGTGCCAGCAGCTTAACAACCCTGAAAGAGACCCAGTACTTC. Its translation: CASSLTTLKETQYF.

The V and J genes are TRBV5-4 and TRBJ1-5; tentative D call: TRBD1 (6 bases). Trimming cost V 4 bases and J 6 bases, with 14 bases left between them. The CDR3 sequence is 14 residues long. Germline loops: CDR1 SGHNT, CDR2 YYREEE (reference sequence). This chain's CDR3 is CASSPRTAAQPQHF. The CDR3 DNA reads as TGTGCCAGCAGCCCACGGACAGCTGCTCAGCCCCAGCATTTT.

The rearrangement links TRBV7-2 to TRBJ1-3; D is uncertain. Germline values: CDR1 SGHTA, CDR2 FQGNSA. V lost 2 bases and J lost 3, with 11 bases in between. This CDR3 has 15 amino acids. CDR3 amino acids: CASSLNRYNGNTIYF. The CDR3 nucleotides read TGTGCCAGCAGCTTAAACCGGTACAATGGAAACACCATATATTTT.

V and J are TRBV7-8 and TRBJ2-7, with D uncertain. Germline CDR1 is SGHVS and CDR2 is FQNEAQ. The CDR3 has 16 amino acids. With 2 bases removed from V and 2 bases from J, the gap between germline ends came to 16 bases. CDR3 coding DNA: TGTGCCAGCAGCTTAAAGGTCGCGCAATCCGCCTACGAGCAGTACTTC. Translated: CASSLKVAQSAYEQYF.

The rearrangement uses TRBV11-2 and TRBJ2-1; D is uncertain. The CDR3 runs to 14 residues. Germline CDR1 and CDR2: SGHAT and FQNNGV. Trimming removed 1 base at V and 0 bases at J, with 4 bases between. The CDR3 nucleotides are TGTGCCAGCAGCTTAGTTATCTCCTACAATGAGCAGTTCTTC. It encodes CASSLVISYNEQFF.

The chain couples TRBV28 to TRBJ2-1; 8 nucleotides line up with TRBD1. The germline V gene has CDR1 MDHEN and CDR2 SYDVKM. CDR3 size: 14 residues. With 10 bases clipped from V and 9 bases from J, the junction kept 14 bases outside the gene matches. CDR3 DNA sequence: TGTGCCATCCTGGACAGGGTGGGTTCGGGTGAGCAGTTCTTC. It translates to CAILDRVGSGEQFF. Looking up the rest from reference TRBV28 and TRBJ2-1 gives the full variable domain: DVKVTQSSRYLVKRTGEKVFLECVQDMDHENMFWYRQDPGLGLRLIYFSYDVKMKEKGDIPEGYSVSREKKERFSLILESASTNQTSMYLCAILDRVGSGEQFFGPGTRLTVL.

The chain uses TRBV9 and TRBJ1-5; TRBD1 matches at 8 bases. The germline V gene has CDR1 SGDLS and CDR2 YYNGEE. The CDR3 covers 15 residues. The junction had 8 bases not matched to a gene; V was cut back by 4 bases and J by 5 bases. CDR3 residues: CASSPSGQADQPQHF. In DNA form, the CDR3 reads TGTGCCAGCAGCCCGTCGGGACAGGCTGATCAGCCCCAGCATTTT. The full variable domain, its missing parts supplied by reference TRBV9 and TRBJ1-5, is DSGVTQTPKHLITATGQRVTLRCSPRSGDLSVYWYQQSLDQGLQFLIQYYNGEERAKGNILERFSAQQFPDLHSELNLSSLELGDSALYFCASSPSGQADQPQHFGDGTRLSIL.

The V gene is TRBV7-2, the J gene TRBJ2-1, with a weak D call TRBD1 (5 bases). This CDR3 region has 16 residues. Germline V gene sequence: CDR1 SGHTA, CDR2 FQGNSA. Trimming took off 1 base at V and 1 base at J, with 11 bases between the two ends. The CDR3 sequence is CASSLVPRASYNEQFF. CDR3 DNA sequence: TGTGCCAGCAGCTTAGTGCCCAGGGCTTCCTACAATGAGCAGTTCTTC.